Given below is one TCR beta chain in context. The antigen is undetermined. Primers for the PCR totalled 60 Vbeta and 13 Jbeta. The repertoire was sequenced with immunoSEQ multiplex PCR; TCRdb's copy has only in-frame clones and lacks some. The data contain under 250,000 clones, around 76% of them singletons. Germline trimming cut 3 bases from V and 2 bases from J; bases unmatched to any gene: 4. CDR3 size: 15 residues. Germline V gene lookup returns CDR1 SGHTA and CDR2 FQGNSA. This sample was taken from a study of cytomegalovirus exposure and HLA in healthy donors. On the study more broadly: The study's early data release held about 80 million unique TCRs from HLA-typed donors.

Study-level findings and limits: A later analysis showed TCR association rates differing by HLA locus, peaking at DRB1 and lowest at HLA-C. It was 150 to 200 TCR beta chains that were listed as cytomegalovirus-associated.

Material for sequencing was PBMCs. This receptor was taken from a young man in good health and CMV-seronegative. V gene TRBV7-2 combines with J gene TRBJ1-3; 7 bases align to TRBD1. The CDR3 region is CASSFSGGPGNTIYF. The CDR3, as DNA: TGTGCCAGCAGCTTCTCAGGGGGTCCTGGAAACACCATATATTTT.